A selection of T cell receptor beta chains follows, all from one sample in a study of somatic mutations in cytotoxic T cells in rheumatoid arthritis. Generated by immunoSEQ multiplex PCR, the TCRdb table keeps only in-frame clones and is missing some. The data contain roughly 10,000 clones, about nine tenths of them singletons. The sequenced sample was CD4+ T cells sorted from blood. The receptors were gathered from a woman aged 18-35 years with rheumatoid arthritis. Each CDR3 is given without its conserved first and last residue. A D gene is named only where the DNA matches it firmly. Size tells how often a clone was seen (once, few, many) or the class of an expanded clone, and some rows leave it out.

J gene,clone size,D gene,V gene,CDR3 protein
TRBJ1-2,.,.,TRBV9,ASSVEGGYGYT
TRBJ2-1,.,TRBD2,TRBV11-2,ASSYKGEGEQF
TRBJ2-1,.,TRBD2,TRBV10-3,AIKMGGSGEQF
TRBJ2-7,.,TRBD2,TRBV5-4,ASSAGLANYEQY
TRBJ1-6,few,.,TRBV9,ASSVSGVDSPLH
TRBJ2-1,.,.,TRBV29-1,SVAQVNEQF
TRBJ2-5,.,TRBD2,TRBV18,ASSWTRGVQETQY
TRBJ2-7,.,.,TRBV7-9,ASSPPGQLYEQY
TRBJ2-5,.,.,TRBV27,ASKQRTAQETQY
TRBJ2-3,.,TRBD2,TRBV5-5,ASSSGPGGASTDTQY
TRBJ1-1,.,.,TRBV7-9,ASSLLGGTEAF
TRBJ1-3,.,.,TRBV15,ATSRGAPGPQSGNTIY
TRBJ1-5,.,.,TRBV9,ASSVGPGAFNQPQH
TRBJ2-7,.,TRBD2,TRBV5-6,ASSLFPGLAGRGTYEQY
TRBJ2-7,.,.,TRBV28,ASSLMTGVISYEQY
TRBJ1-5,.,TRBD1,TRBV5-1,ASSSRTGGPQPQH
TRBJ2-3,.,.,TRBV10-3,AISPSDTQY